These T cell receptor beta chains were read from a single sample in a study of cytomegalovirus exposure and HLA in healthy donors. Sequencing used immunoSEQ multiplex PCR; TCRdb keeps in-frame clones, though not all of them. Of a few hundred thousand clones detected, 70% to 80% appear once; the ten largest clones hold around 2.8%. The sample consisted of PBMCs. Every receptor here comes from a woman aged 55-69 years in good health and CMV-seropositive. The CDR3 runs from the conserved cysteine through the conserved F or W. A D gene is named only where the DNA matches it firmly.

j_call: TRBJ2-3
v_call: TRBV30
d_call: -
cdr3_aa: CAWTMPADTQYF

j_call: TRBJ1-1
v_call: TRBV19
d_call: -
cdr3_aa: CASSADRNTEAFF

j_call: TRBJ2-2
v_call: TRBV30
d_call: -
cdr3_aa: CAWRERGLPTGELFF

j_call: TRBJ1-5
v_call: TRBV19
d_call: -
cdr3_aa: CASTKVGAGQPQHF

j_call: -
v_call: TRBV5-6
d_call: -
cdr3_aa: CASSKLGGPSYEQYF

j_call: TRBJ2-7
v_call: TRBV4-2
d_call: TRBD1
cdr3_aa: CASSRSGTGISYEQYF

j_call: TRBJ2-3
v_call: TRBV14
d_call: TRBD2
cdr3_aa: CASSHHRASGGTDTQYF

j_call: TRBJ1-3
v_call: TRBV30
d_call: -
cdr3_aa: CAWSDQDTIYF

j_call: TRBJ1-1
v_call: TRBV27
d_call: TRBD1
cdr3_aa: CASRAPGQGYAEAFF

j_call: TRBJ2-3
v_call: TRBV29-1
d_call: -
cdr3_aa: CSGSSVTSDTQYF

j_call: TRBJ2-2
v_call: TRBV5-1
d_call: -
cdr3_aa: CASSLDSGGELFF

j_call: TRBJ2-1
v_call: TRBV20-1
d_call: -
cdr3_aa: CSAGDRNEQFF

j_call: TRBJ2-1
v_call: TRBV9
d_call: -
cdr3_aa: CASSDRSDNEQFF

j_call: TRBJ2-3
v_call: TRBV9
d_call: -
cdr3_aa: CASSVEAYTQYF

j_call: TRBJ2-1
v_call: TRBV5-1
d_call: -
cdr3_aa: CASSLAVTSSYNEQFF

j_call: TRBJ2-2
v_call: TRBV5-1
d_call: TRBD2
cdr3_aa: CASSGTSGNTGELFF

j_call: TRBJ2-1
v_call: TRBV6-1
d_call: -
cdr3_aa: CASSENYRVSYNEQFF

j_call: TRBJ2-5
v_call: TRBV9
d_call: TRBD1
cdr3_aa: CASSVQGAPRETQYF

j_call: TRBJ2-3
v_call: TRBV18
d_call: -
cdr3_aa: CASSPPDRPGTDTQYF

j_call: TRBJ2-2
v_call: TRBV7-3
d_call: -
cdr3_aa: CASGSGANTGELFF

j_call: TRBJ1-2
v_call: TRBV6-5
d_call: TRBD1
cdr3_aa: CASSYSLDRVYGYTF

j_call: TRBJ1-2
v_call: TRBV2
d_call: TRBD1
cdr3_aa: CASNRGGTGDYGYTF

j_call: TRBJ2-3
v_call: TRBV5-1
d_call: -
cdr3_aa: CASSLPDTTDTQYF

j_call: TRBJ2-5
v_call: TRBV2
d_call: -
cdr3_aa: CASSGLVGQETQYF

j_call: TRBJ2-1
v_call: TRBV7-2
d_call: TRBD2
cdr3_aa: CASSLASGAPNEQFF

j_call: TRBJ1-2
v_call: TRBV6-6
d_call: -
cdr3_aa: CASSLDTNYGYTF

j_call: TRBJ2-2
v_call: TRBV14
d_call: -
cdr3_aa: CASSPGNTGELFF

j_call: TRBJ2-7
v_call: TRBV6-6
d_call: -
cdr3_aa: CASSRQAISYEQYF

j_call: TRBJ1-2
v_call: TRBV30
d_call: -
cdr3_aa: CAWSAGSGYGYTF

j_call: TRBJ1-2
v_call: TRBV19
d_call: -
cdr3_aa: CASSIRYGGYTF

j_call: TRBJ1-4
v_call: TRBV29-1
d_call: TRBD1
cdr3_aa: CSVEEGTGKKLFF

j_call: TRBJ1-1
v_call: TRBV28
d_call: -
cdr3_aa: CASSLGGLSNTEAFF

j_call: TRBJ2-3
v_call: TRBV18
d_call: -
cdr3_aa: CASSPPGQGRDTQYF

j_call: TRBJ1-1
v_call: TRBV6-1
d_call: TRBD1
cdr3_aa: CASSHRTGPNTEAFF

j_call: TRBJ1-5
v_call: TRBV6-5
d_call: TRBD1
cdr3_aa: CASSYDRAQPQHF

j_call: TRBJ1-4
v_call: TRBV5-1
d_call: -
cdr3_aa: CASSLRGVTNEKLFF

j_call: TRBJ1-2
v_call: TRBV5-4
d_call: -
cdr3_aa: CASRDARGGQNYGYTF

j_call: TRBJ1-4
v_call: TRBV11-2
d_call: -
cdr3_aa: CASSLIRQTNEKLFF

j_call: TRBJ2-2
v_call: TRBV11-2
d_call: TRBD2
cdr3_aa: CASSLISGVTGELFF

j_call: TRBJ2-7
v_call: TRBV6-1
d_call: TRBD2
cdr3_aa: CASSEIRSGRGHEQYF

j_call: TRBJ1-2
v_call: TRBV5-1
d_call: TRBD1
cdr3_aa: CASSLQRQGGGYTF

j_call: TRBJ2-7
v_call: TRBV23-1
d_call: -
cdr3_aa: CASSLETETNFYEQYF

j_call: TRBJ2-5
v_call: TRBV29-1
d_call: -
cdr3_aa: CSVDRGDSETQYF

j_call: TRBJ2-1
v_call: TRBV5-1
d_call: -
cdr3_aa: CASSLGSGLNEQFF

j_call: TRBJ1-2
v_call: TRBV9
d_call: -
cdr3_aa: CASSVGLVQGQYGYTF

j_call: TRBJ2-3
v_call: TRBV7-3
d_call: -
cdr3_aa: CASSSFQGGTQYF

j_call: TRBJ2-2
v_call: TRBV29-1
d_call: -
cdr3_aa: CSVLKTALTGELFF

j_call: TRBJ1-4
v_call: TRBV2
d_call: -
cdr3_aa: CASGENEKLFF

j_call: TRBJ2-7
v_call: TRBV5-1
d_call: -
cdr3_aa: CASSTYPGAGALLDEQYF

j_call: TRBJ2-1
v_call: TRBV7-9
d_call: TRBD2
cdr3_aa: CASSLDLAGSLHEQFF

j_call: TRBJ1-2
v_call: TRBV10-3
d_call: TRBD1
cdr3_aa: CARQGRYGYTF

j_call: TRBJ2-7
v_call: TRBV27
d_call: TRBD1
cdr3_aa: CASSRGQLYEQYF